The 24 T cell receptor beta chains below come from one sample, sequenced in a study of blood T cells in healthy people across ages. The second PCR ran about 6 to 11 cycles with a sample-barcoded 5' primer and J-beta primers. A single record per CDR3 protein comes from TCRdb applying MiXCR to the 5' RACE reads. Of 800,000 or so distinct CDR3 sequences in the sample, less than 60% are singletons; the top ten hold roughly 18%. What was sequenced was blood. These receptors originate from a man older than 75 in good health.

The chain links TRBV20-1 to TRBJ2-5, with 7 nucleotides matching TRBD1. The end of the DNA is better explained by TRBJ2-7, so the J call may be wrong. CDR1 DFQATT and CDR2 SNEGSKA come from the germline V gene (reference sequence). CDR3 length equals 13 residues. This chain's CDR3 is CSAVRDSFYEQYF. CDR3 in DNA: TGCAGTGCTGTCCGGGACAGTTTTTACGAGCAGTACTTC.

This rearrangement joins TRBV9 to TRBJ2-1; weak D call: TRBD2 (5 bases). Trimming took 2 bases from V and 10 from J, leaving 10 bases between them. The CDR3 is 12 residues long. CDR1 is SGDLS and CDR2 is YYNGEE in the germline V gene. Here the CDR3 reads CASSVGTGEQFF. The CDR3 DNA is TGTGCCAGCAGCGTGGGAACGGGGGAGCAGTTCTTC.

The chain employs TRBV4-3 and TRBJ2-1; 7 bases are shared with TRBD1. V shed 5 bases, J shed 6 bases, and the junction held 7 bases outside the gene matches. This CDR3 comprises 14 residues. Germline V gene lookup returns CDR1 LGHNA and CDR2 YSLEER. DNA of the CDR3: TGCGCCAGCAGCTGGACAGGATGGGGCAATGAGCAGTTCTTC. This codes for CASSWTGWGNEQFF.

In regard to this clonotype: A read error may account for a junction end that differs from germline. The chain employs TRBV20-1 and TRBJ2-5, with 8 nucleotides matching TRBD2. CDR1 and CDR2 from the germline V gene are DFQATT and SNEGSKA (reference sequence). The CDR3 is 15 residues long. DNA of the CDR3: TGCAGTCCTAGAGCTAGAGGGACTAGAAACCGGGAGCAGTACTTC. Protein product: CSPRARGTRNREQYF.

The chain combines TRBV5-1 with TRBJ2-1; 12 nucleotides match TRBD2. CDR1 and CDR2 (germline): SGHRS, YFSETQ. V was pared by 8 bases and J by 2 bases, with 8 bases of the junction left unmatched. The CDR3 loop spans 16 amino acids. CDR3 sequence reads: CASRLAGGPTYNEQFF. For the CDR3, the DNA is TGCGCCAGTAGGCTAGCGGGAGGGCCAACCTACAATGAGCAGTTCTTC.

The V and J genes are TRBV12-3 or TRBV12-4 and TRBJ1-2; D uncertain. The CDR3 is made up of 16 amino acids. The V end was cut by 0 bases, the J end by 5 bases, with 16 bases between. In DNA form, the CDR3 reads TGTGCCAGCAGTTTAGCGGGAACACCGGGAGGGTATGGCTACACCTTC. Encoded protein: CASSLAGTPGGYGYTF.

J is TRBJ2-2 and V is TRBV12-3 or TRBV12-4; TRBD2 aligns across 10 bases. Losses at the gene ends were 3 bases for V and 7 bases for J; bases not matched to a gene: 8. The CDR3 is 16 amino acids. CDR3 nucleotide sequence: TGTGCCAGCAGTTTGTCTAGCGGGAGTCTTCACGGGGAGCTGTTTTTT. This encodes CASSLSSGSLHGELFF.

The chain has TRBV5-6 and TRBJ2-7, with 8 bases lining up with TRBD1. This CDR3 is 13 amino acids long. Per the germline V gene, CDR1 is SGHDT and CDR2 is YYEEEE. V lost 5 bases to trimming and J lost 2 bases; unmatched junction nucleotides: 3. CDR3 protein: CASRPDRAYEQYF. CDR3 DNA: TGTGCCAGCAGGCCGGACAGGGCCTACGAGCAGTACTTC.

This sequence joins TRBV6-2 or TRBV6-3 and TRBJ2-7, with D maybe TRBD2 (6 bases). Trimming cost V 9 bases and J 3 bases, with 12 bases left between them. The germline gives CDR1 MNHEY, CDR2 SVGEGT. There are 12 residues in the CDR3. In nucleotides, the CDR3 is TGTGCCAGTGGAGGGACGCGCTACGAGCAGTACTTC. Protein sequence: CASGGTRYEQYF.

This chain uses TRBV7-9 with TRBJ2-1; perhaps D is TRBD1 or TRBD2 (5 bases each). The CDR3 has 16 residues. Germline-derived CDR1 and CDR2 are SEHNR and FQNEAQ (reference sequence). V dropped 0 bases and J dropped 8 bases, with 17 bases sitting between them. CDR3 bases: TGTGCCAGCAGCTTAGCGAGGGGCGGACCTTTGCATGAGCAGTTCTTC. It is translated as CASSLARGGPLHEQFF.

On this clonotype: An end of the junction differs from the germline gene, which may be a read error. The chain is built from TRBV6-5 and TRBJ2-1; D gene ambiguous. Germline V lookup: CDR1 MNHEY, CDR2 SVGAGI. This CDR3 has 17 amino acids. This CDR3 reads CASSSFGPQDLNNEPFF. The DNA of the CDR3 is TGTGCCAGCAGTTCTTTTGGCCCCCAGGATTTAAACAATGAGCCGTTCTTC.

This clonotype was seen once. Germline is not matched at one junction end, which may reflect a read error. V gene TRBV27 combines with J gene TRBJ2-5, with TRBD2 identical over 8 bases. The CDR3 extends over 14 amino acids. The germline CDR1 and CDR2 sequences are MNHEY and SMNVEV (reference sequence). This chain's CDR3 is CASSQSGSREAQYF. Here the CDR3 DNA reads TGTGCCAGCAGCCAAAGCGGGAGTCGAGAGGCCCAGTACTTC.

CDR3 DNA sequence: TGTGCCAGCAGCTTAGATCCGGCGGGGTCCTCCTATAATTCACCCCTCCACTTT. This codes for CASSLDPAGSSYNSPLHF. This rearrangement joins TRBV7-8 to TRBJ1-6; D is unclear. Per germline, CDR1 SGHVS and CDR2 FQNEAQ. V lost 1 base and J 0 bases, leaving 13 bases between the germline ends. This CDR3 is built from 18 residues.

The genes are TRBV10-3 and TRBJ1-6; 8 bases agree with TRBD1. Germline V CDR1 and CDR2: ENHRY, SYGVKD. V shed 8 bases and J 8 bases; nucleotides not matched to a gene: 17. CDR3 size: 17 residues. CDR3 protein: CAIEERTGRSLDSPLHF. CDR3 nucleotides: TGTGCCATCGAGGAGAGGACAGGGCGTTCCTTGGATTCACCCCTCCACTTT.

This clonotype was detected ten times or more. The chain is built from TRBV15 and TRBJ2-7, with D uncertain. V was pared by 0 bases and J by 6 bases, with 9 bases between. The germline V gene encodes CDR1 LNHNV and CDR2 YYDKDF (reference sequence). The length of the CDR3 is 13 residues. The CDR3 DNA reads TGTGCCACCAGCAGAGATCCATCGGGCGAGCAGTACTTC. It encodes CATSRDPSGEQYF. The variable domain in full, completed from reference TRBV15 and TRBJ2-7, reads DAMVIQNPRYQVTQFGKPVTLSCSQTLNHNVMYWYQQKSSQAPKLLFHYYDKDFNNEADTPDNFQSRRPNTSFCFLDIRSPGLGDTAMYLCATSRDPSGEQYFGPGTRLTVT.

The rearrangement joins TRBV7-2 to TRBJ2-2; D is undetermined. Trimming removed 1 base from V and 7 bases from J, with 4 bases in between. This CDR3 is built from 12 residues. The germline gives CDR1 SGHTA, CDR2 FQGNSA. CDR3 sequence (DNA): TGTGCCAGCAGCTTAGATTACGGGGAGCTGTTTTTT. It translates to CASSLDYGELFF.

Points on this clonotype: A read error is possible here, since a much larger clone lies one base away. The chain combines TRBV29-1 with TRBJ2-7; D may be TRBD1 (6 bases). With 7 bases removed from V and 3 bases from J, the gap between germline ends came to 16 bases. This CDR3 is built from 13 residues. From germline, CDR1 is SQVTM and CDR2 ANQGSEA. The CDR3 spells CSAATGQFYEQYF. The CDR3 region has the DNA TGCAGCGCTGCGACAGGCCAATTCTACGAGCAGTACTTC.

This clonotype was observed a handful of times. The V gene is TRBV20-1, the J gene TRBJ1-5; 9 nucleotides align to TRBD1. The CDR3 is made up of 14 amino acids. From germline, CDR1 is DFQATT and CDR2 SNEGSKA (reference sequence). V shed 6 bases and J 2 bases; nucleotides not matched to a gene: 5. This CDR3 reads CSASRQGGNQPQHF. The CDR3 nucleotides are TGCAGTGCCTCACGACAGGGGGGCAATCAGCCCCAGCATTTT.

The J gene is TRBJ2-1, the V gene TRBV6-6; 11 nucleotides match TRBD1. The end of the DNA fits TRBJ2-7 better, so the J call may be wrong. This CDR3 is built from 17 residues. CDR1 and CDR2 (germline): MNHNY, SVGAGI (reference sequence). The CDR3 protein is CASSRTGGEGSYNEQYF. CDR3 nucleotide sequence: TGTGCCAGCAGCAGGACAGGGGGCGAAGGGTCCTACAATGAGCAGTACTTC.

This clonotype has more than one count but fewer than ten. The chain employs TRBV4-2 and TRBJ2-1; 7 nucleotides match TRBD1. Germline CDR1 is LGHNA and CDR2 is YNFKEQ. CDR3 size: 15 residues. The ends lost 5 bases at V and 6 bases at J; junction bases unmatched: 10. The CDR3 is CASSTTGVIFNEQFF. As DNA, the CDR3 is TGTGCCAGCAGCACCACAGGGGTGATTTTCAATGAGCAGTTCTTC.

The rearrangement links TRBV2 to TRBJ2-1; TRBD1 agrees at 9 bases. V shed 6 bases and J 1 base; nucleotides not matched to a gene: 10. Germline assignment: CDR1 SNHLY and CDR2 FYNNEI. The CDR3 has 17 amino acids. Here the CDR3 DNA reads TGTGCCAGCAGAACAGGGGGCGTCTATCGTTCCTACAATGAGCAGTTCTTC. It codes for CASRTGGVYRSYNEQFF.

Concerning this clonotype itself: Germline is not matched at one junction end, which may reflect a read error. V gene TRBV5-1 combines with J gene TRBJ2-5, with 7 bases that match TRBD2. Germline-derived CDR1 and CDR2 are SGHRS and YFSETQ. The CDR3 runs 16 residues. CDR3 DNA sequence: TGCGCCAGCAGCTTGGTGCCTAGCGGCAGTCTGGGGACCCGGTACTTC. Its translation: CASSLVPSGSLGTRYF.

The chain has TRBV20-1 and TRBJ2-3; no firm D call. This CDR3 is 13 amino acids long. Trimming took 0 bases from V and 5 from J, leaving 9 bases between them. CDR1 and CDR2 from the germline V gene are DFQATT and SNEGSKA (reference sequence). The CDR3 DNA sequence: TGCAGTGCTAGAGATCAGGAGCGAGATACGCAGTATTTT. Protein: CSARDQERDTQYF.

This chain joins TRBV28 and TRBJ1-5; tentative D call: TRBD1 (5 bases). Germline V lookup: CDR1 MDHEN, CDR2 SYDVKM. V gave up 6 bases and J gave up 4 bases, with 19 bases separating them. This CDR3 contains 16 residues. The CDR3 region is CASSPHSGLQNQPQHF. In DNA, the CDR3 is TGTGCCAGCAGCCCACATTCAGGGTTACAAAATCAGCCCCAGCATTTT.